A selection of T cell receptor beta chains follows, all from one sample in a study of blood T cell repertoires in COVID-19. Libraries were prepared by immunoSEQ multiplex PCR; TCRdb keeps only in-frame clonotypes and omits some of them. Among about 220,000 clones listed, roughly nine tenths were seen once. Sequenced material: PBMCs or T cells enriched from blood (not recorded which). Receptor source: a woman between 25 and 40 years old who had recovered from COVID-19. Both conserved end residues are trimmed from each CDR3.

v_call cdr3_aa
TRBV9 ASSVASVPFHNEQF
TRBV29-1 SVAGTAYTEAF
TRBV7-2 ASSHQTGLNTEAF
TRBV7-2 ASSQDGQGQETQY
TRBV4-1 ASSQDQGGYGYT
TRBV6-5 ASSYSGSLAKNIQY
TRBV4-3 ASSHSSGGDQPQH
TRBV5-5 ASSLGTGGTNEQF
TRBV19 ASSGGARSYEQY
TRBV7-9 ASSLVGSEQY
TRBV2 ASSAGTTVGVNTEAF
TRBV5-1 ASSTVTGNYGYT
TRBV25-1 ASSDPGVAGDYGYT
TRBV13 ASSYPLGSANTEAF
TRBV7-6 ASSGILAGPNNEQF
TRBV6-5 ASSYGQGGGETQY
TRBV4-1 ASSQEDLNTEAF
TRBV28 ASSLGRFTEAF
TRBV6-6 ASSQTSLGSYNEQF
TRBV7-3 ASSLQGAYNEQF
TRBV27 ASSLAGTGNTIY
TRBV7-3 ASSLTGGEETQY
TRBV10-3 AINSGADSGNTIY
TRBV12-3/TRBV12-4 ASSKTFAPLH
TRBV5-6 ASSLVGGKTQY
TRBV9 ASSPGQGGRETQY
TRBV4-3 ASSQWLNTEAF
TRBV3-1/TRBV3-2 ASSPGHHYEQY
TRBV2 ASSEEGLNGYT
TRBV13 ASSLAGDGGYT
TRBV5-1 ASSGTGTGAYEQY
TRBV5-1 ASSTDRANEQF
TRBV11-2 ASSFSGQLTDTQY
TRBV20-1 SASAAGGSYNSPLH
TRBV12-3/TRBV12-4 ASSTEGARGYT
TRBV3-1/TRBV3-2 ASSQVLLAGGPNEQF
TRBV19 ASSIRTGGFHQPQH
TRBV19 ASSMRLFVRGGPTDTQY
TRBV19 ASGLGGANSPLH
TRBV5-1 ASSLVLTVNEKLF
TRBV24-1 ATSDSGTAGSETQY
TRBV18 ASSQGGTEAF
TRBV9 ASSVKEGGPQETQY
TRBV4-2 ASSLGDVGQGNYGYT
TRBV29-1 SVERVSGAYTDTQY
TRBV5-4 ASSPTAGLAGGTPF
TRBV7-3 ASSPWRGPTNEKLF
TRBV10-3 AGRGKAGNTIY